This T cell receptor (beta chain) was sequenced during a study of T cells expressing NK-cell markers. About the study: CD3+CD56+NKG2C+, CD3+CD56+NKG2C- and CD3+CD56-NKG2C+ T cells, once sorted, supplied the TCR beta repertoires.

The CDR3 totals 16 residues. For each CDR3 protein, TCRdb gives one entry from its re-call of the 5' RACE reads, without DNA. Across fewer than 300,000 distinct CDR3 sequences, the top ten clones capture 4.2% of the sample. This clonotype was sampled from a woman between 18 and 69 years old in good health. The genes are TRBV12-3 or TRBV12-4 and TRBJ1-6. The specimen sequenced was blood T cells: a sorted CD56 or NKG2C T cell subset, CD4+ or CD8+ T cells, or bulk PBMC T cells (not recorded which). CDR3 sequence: CASRDGGSSYNSPLHF.